One TCR beta chain is described in this entry. Its antigen is not known. With a J-beta primer mix and a sample-barcoded 5' primer, a second PCR ran about 7 to 11 cycles. A single record per CDR3 protein comes from TCRdb applying MiXCR to the 5' RACE reads. The sample holds about 1.4 million distinct CDR3 sequences; 55% to 75% are singletons and the top ten take 5.5% to 8%. These data are taken from a study of blood T cells in healthy people across ages. Trimming removed 2 bases at V and 3 bases at J, with 8 bases between. This CDR3 has 14 amino acids. The germline gives CDR1 KGHSH, CDR2 LQKENI. Study-level results: Versus aged donors, long-lived donors had higher diversity and more naive CD4+ cells. Per million T cells, TCR beta diversity dropped about linearly as age rose.

The chain uses TRBV18 and TRBJ2-1, with D perhaps matching TRBD1 (6 bases). This TCR was sampled from a man between 18 and 29 years old in good health. Material for sequencing was blood. The CDR3 protein is CASSPWTDYNEQFF. The CDR3 coding sequence is TGTGCCAGCTCACCATGGACAGACTACAATGAGCAGTTCTTC. The variable domain in full, completed from reference TRBV18 and TRBJ2-1, reads NAGVMQNPRHLVRRRGQEARLRCSPMKGHSHVYWYRQLPEEGLKFMVYLQKENIIDESGMPKERFSAEFPKEGPSILRIQQVVRGDSAAYFCASSPWTDYNEQFFGPGTRLTVL.